The 30 T cell receptor beta chains presented below share a single source sample, sequenced in a study of T cell repertoires in cytomegalovirus infection. MiXCR was run by TCRdb on the reads, yielding one entry per CDR3 protein. This table holds some 700,000 distinct CDR3 sequences, 35% found once. The specimen was PBMCs. The receptors originated from a human donor in good health (CMV status not recorded). Some clones in this sample may be carry-over from other donors' samples.

Comment on this clonotype: This may stem from a read error, because a much larger clone lies one nucleotide away. V and J are TRBV11-2 and TRBJ2-1, with 8 bases lining up with TRBD2. From germline, CDR1 is SGHAT and CDR2 FQNNGV. Trimming at V came to 1 base and at J to 4 bases, leaving 12 bases not matched to a gene. The CDR3 consists of 18 residues. CDR3 in DNA: TGTGCCAGCAGCTTAGCCGGCGGGGGGTTACTACTTTACAATGAGCAGTTCTTC. It specifies CASSLAGGGLLLYNEQFF.

The V call is TRBV19, the J call TRBJ1-1, with D tentatively TRBD1 (5 bases). The CDR3 extends over 12 amino acids. CDR1 and CDR2 (germline): LNHDA, SQIVND (reference sequence). The V end lost 7 bases, the J end lost 9 bases, and 15 bases lay between the germline ends. Written as DNA, the CDR3 is TGTGCCAGTATGTGGAGTGACAGAAAAGCTTTCTTT. Translated, it gives CASMWSDRKAFF.

Worth noting for this clonotype: Lacking the conserved final phenylalanine or tryptophan, this CDR3 likely reflects a read error. The DNA is left out, because the CDR3 cannot be placed on it with certainty; the CDR3 is given as TCRdb lists it. This chain joins TRBV4-2 and TRBJ2-1; the DNA was not used to check the table's D call, TRBD2. The CDR3 is 16 amino acids long, termini counted. CDR1 LGHNA and CDR2 YNFKEQ come from the germline V gene. The CDR3 is CASSPTRLAGGNEQLL.

This clonotype was counted once. Relative to the germline gene, one junction end is altered; a read error may explain this. The gene calls are TRBV12-3 or TRBV12-4 and TRBJ1-2; D is possibly TRBD1 (5 bases). This CDR3 has 17 residues. CDR3 coding DNA: TGTGCCAGCAGTTTATATAGGTTGGACGGGCAGGGAGGGAGGAGAAACTTC. The encoded protein is CASSLYRLDGQGGRRNF.

Here the CDR3 reads CASSERVSQYF. The CDR3 DNA reads as TGTGCCAGCAGTGAAAGGGTTTCGCAGTACTTC. The rearrangement uses TRBV6-1 and TRBJ2-7; unclear D gene. V lost 2 bases and J lost 9, with 8 bases in between. The CDR3 consists of 11 residues. The germline V gene has CDR1 MNHNS and CDR2 SASEGT.

The chain is built from TRBV19 and TRBJ2-2; a possible D gene is TRBD2 (5 bases). Germline CDR1 is LNHDA and CDR2 is SQIVND (reference sequence). The CDR3 length is 13 residues. Trimming pared 9 bases from V and 5 bases from J, leaving 13 bases between. CDR3 protein: CASHGGGTGELFF. DNA of the CDR3: TGTGCCAGCCACGGAGGAGGAACCGGGGAGCTGTTTTTT. Full variable domain (missing parts from reference TRBV19 and TRBJ2-2): DGGITQSPKYLFRKEGQNVTLSCEQNLNHDAMYWYRQDPGQGLRLIYYSQIVNDFQKGDIAEGYSVSREKKESFPLTVTSAQKNPTAFYLCASHGGGTGELFFGEGSRLTVL.

The chain employs TRBV10-3 and TRBJ2-2; D not certain. This CDR3 comprises 13 residues. The germline V gene has CDR1 ENHRY and CDR2 SYGVKD. V lost 4 bases, J lost 7 bases, and 10 bases lay in between. The CDR3 reads CAISGNIVGELFF. The CDR3 DNA follows: TGTGCCATCAGTGGAAATATCGTCGGGGAGCTGTTTTTT.

This clonotype was seen a handful of times. The J gene is TRBJ2-7, the V gene TRBV28, with 8 bases matching TRBD2. Trimming at V came to 8 bases and at J to 3 bases, leaving 9 bases not matched to a gene. CDR3 length equals 14 residues. The germline gives CDR1 MDHEN, CDR2 SYDVKM. CDR3 sequence: CASRAWGTSYEQYF. The CDR3 nucleotides read TGTGCCAGCCGTGCTTGGGGGACTAGCTACGAGCAGTACTTC.

This clonotype was observed a single time. The chain carries TRBV28 and TRBJ1-3, with 8 bases matching TRBD1. The germline gives CDR1 MDHEN, CDR2 SYDVKM. Trimming removed 10 bases from V and 3 bases from J; junction bases left unmatched: 14. The CDR3 has 16 amino acids. In DNA form, the CDR3 reads TGTGCCAACAAACCGCCGGGACAGGCCTTTGGAAACACCATATATTTT. It specifies CANKPPGQAFGNTIYF.

Comments on this clonotype: A read error is possible here, since a much larger clone lies one base away. The chain recombines TRBV7-6 with TRBJ2-5; 15 bases are a match to TRBD2. The CDR3 covers 15 residues. In germline, CDR1 is SGHVS, CDR2 FNYEAQ. This CDR3 is CVSSPRTSGGVTQYF. Here the CDR3 DNA reads TGTGTCAGCAGCCCGCGGACTAGCGGGGGGGTGACCCAGTACTTC.

A note on this clonotype: A clone one base away is much larger, so this may be a read error. The chain recombines TRBV5-1 with TRBJ1-1; D possibly corresponds to TRBD1 (5 bases). This CDR3 spans 13 amino acids. With 4 bases removed from V and 2 bases from J, the gap between germline ends came to 9 bases. The germline V gene encodes CDR1 SGHRS and CDR2 YFSETQ. In DNA, the CDR3 is TGCGCCAGCAGCGGGGCACCTAACACTGAAGCTTTCTTT. Amino acids: CASSGAPNTEAFF.

There are a few counts of this clonotype. The chain uses TRBV29-1 and TRBJ2-3; 7 bases line up with TRBD1. Germline loops: CDR1 SQVTM, CDR2 ANQGSEA. V gave up 8 bases and J gave up 2 bases; unmatched junction bases: 10. There are 14 residues in the CDR3. This CDR3 reads CSIIGTDLTDTQYF. The CDR3 DNA follows: TGCAGCATTATTGGGACAGACCTCACAGATACGCAGTATTTT.

In the case of this clonotype: A much larger clone is a single base away; this may be a read error. V gene TRBV28 combines with J gene TRBJ1-1; the D is unclear. Germline CDR1 is MDHEN and CDR2 is SYDVKM. The CDR3 has 13 residues. The CDR3: CASSPPMNTEDFF. For the CDR3, the DNA is TGTGCCAGCAGTCCCCCCATGAACACTGAAGATTTCTTT.

This chain connects TRBV7-8 to TRBJ2-7, with 10 bases that match TRBD2. J gave up 2 bases and V 5 bases, and 18 bases lay outside the gene matches. Germline V gives CDR1 SGHVS, CDR2 FQNEAQ. The CDR3 is made up of 19 amino acids. The CDR3 DNA reads TGTGCCAGCAGCACCCCCGGGACATTGCTAGCGGGGGATACCTACGAGCAGTACTTC. Translated: CASSTPGTLLAGDTYEQYF.

This clonotype appeared once. The chain uses TRBV27 and TRBJ1-4; a possible D gene is TRBD1 (6 bases). CDR3 size: 13 residues. Germline V lookup: CDR1 MNHEY, CDR2 SMNVEV (reference sequence). The ends were cut back, 8 bases at V and 6 bases at J, with 13 bases in the middle. The CDR3 here is CASSRDTYEKLFF. CDR3 nucleotide sequence: TGTGCCAGCTCCCGGGACACGTATGAAAAACTGTTTTTT.

The chain joins TRBV6-1 to TRBJ1-1; D unresolved. Germline lookup yields CDR1 MNHNS and CDR2 SASEGT. V lost 2 bases, J lost 2 bases, and 9 bases lay in between. The CDR3 sequence is 14 residues long. The CDR3 region has the DNA TGTGCCAGCAGTGAACCTGATTCCAACACTGAAGCTTTCTTT. It codes for CASSEPDSNTEAFF.

This sequence joins TRBV7-3 and TRBJ2-5; 9 bases are shared with TRBD2. Germline V gives CDR1 SGHTA, CDR2 FQGTGA. Losses at the gene ends were 1 base for V and 5 bases for J; bases not matched to a gene: 5. The CDR3 loop spans 15 amino acids. DNA of the CDR3: TGTGCCAGCAGCTTAAGCGGGGGGGCTTATGAGACCCAGTACTTC. It specifies CASSLSGGAYETQYF. The whole variable domain, filled in from reference TRBV7-3 and TRBJ2-5, reads GAGVSQTPSNKVTEKGKYVELRCDPISGHTALYWYRQSLGQGPEFLIYFQGTGAADDSGLPNDRFFAVRPEGSVSTLKIQRTERGDSAVYLCASSLSGGAYETQYFGPGTRLLVL.

This clonotype was detected a few times. V is TRBV28 and J is TRBJ1-1; tentatively, D is TRBD1 (6 bases). Germline CDR1 and CDR2: MDHEN and SYDVKM. CDR3 size: 12 residues. Between the trimmed V and J ends, which lost 8 bases and 1 base, there was a span of 8 bases. CDR3 residues: CASGTRNTEAFF. CDR3 coding DNA: TGTGCCAGCGGGACAAGGAACACTGAAGCTTTCTTT.

The V call is TRBV6-2 or TRBV6-3, the J call TRBJ1-1; D ambiguous. CDR1 and CDR2 (germline): MNHEY, SVGEGT. This CDR3 has 12 amino acids. Trimming took 7 bases from V and 4 from J, leaving 10 bases between them. The CDR3 here is CASKEGPTEAFF. CDR3 coding DNA: TGTGCCAGCAAGGAGGGCCCCACTGAAGCTTTCTTT.

Regarding this clonotype: A read error is possible here, since a much larger clone lies one base away. The V and J genes are TRBV6-1 and TRBJ2-3; a weak D match, TRBD1 (6 bases). Germline V lookup: CDR1 MNHNS, CDR2 SASEGT. This CDR3 spans 12 amino acids. Written as DNA, the CDR3 is TGTGCCAGCGGGGTCAGGGGAGATACGAAGTATTTT. Residues: CASGVRGDTKYF.

This clonotype was counted many times. This chain joins TRBV6-1 and TRBJ1-5, with D tentatively TRBD1 (6 bases). This CDR3 contains 16 residues. The V and J ends lost 4 bases and 7 bases respectively, with 20 bases between them. Germline CDR1 reads MNHNS; CDR2 reads SASEGT. CDR3 residues: CASSASRAGGQQPQHF. CDR3 in DNA: TGTGCCAGCAGTGCTTCACGGGCCGGGGGGCAGCAGCCCCAGCATTTT.

In its sample, this clonotype was seen a few times. The V and J genes are TRBV7-2 and TRBJ1-2, with 9 nucleotides matching TRBD1. J was trimmed by 4 bases and V by 3 bases; bases with no gene match: 6. This CDR3 has 15 amino acids. The germline V gene has CDR1 SGHTA and CDR2 FQGNSA. The CDR3 region is CASSLGQGRTYGYTF. The CDR3 DNA is TGTGCCAGCAGCTTGGGACAGGGACGAACCTATGGCTACACCTTC.

V is TRBV5-6 and J is TRBJ1-2; possibly TRBD1 for D (5 bases). V was pared by 6 bases and J by 2 bases, with 17 bases between. Per germline, CDR1 SGHDT and CDR2 YYEEEE. The CDR3 covers 15 residues. DNA for the CDR3: TGTGCCAGCACTCCCCAGGGCCGATTCAACTATGGCTACACCTTC. Its protein product is CASTPQGRFNYGYTF.

The gene calls are TRBV2 and TRBJ1-1, with a weak D call TRBD1 (6 bases). The CDR3 is 13 residues long. Trimming took off 11 bases at V and 2 bases at J, with 15 bases between the two ends. Germline V lookup: CDR1 SNHLY, CDR2 FYNNEI. The CDR3 DNA reads TGTGCCGCAGGGGAGAAGCGTAACACTGAAGCTTTCTTT. This translates into CAAGEKRNTEAFF.

This clonotype has only a few counts. V and J are TRBV27 and TRBJ2-3; 9 bases map to TRBD2. This CDR3 is 17 amino acids long. J lost 0 bases, V lost 8 bases, and 12 bases had no gene match. Per germline, CDR1 MNHEY and CDR2 SMNVEV (reference sequence). CDR3 amino acids: CASAGGSGSPSTDTQYF. CDR3 DNA: TGTGCCAGCGCGGGGGGTAGCGGGAGTCCCAGCACAGATACGCAGTATTTT.

The chain employs TRBV28 and TRBJ2-7; 7 positions agree with TRBD1. After removal of 10 bases from V and 3 bases from J, the junction contained 3 bases not matched to a gene. Germline CDR1 MDHEN, CDR2 SYDVKM. The CDR3 length is 11 residues. CDR3 loop: CATGTVYEQYF. As DNA, the CDR3 is TGTGCCACCGGGACAGTCTACGAGCAGTACTTC.

The chain employs TRBV27 and TRBJ2-5; possible D gene TRBD2, 5 bases. The CDR3 is made up of 13 amino acids. Per germline, CDR1 MNHEY and CDR2 SMNVEV (reference sequence). The V end lost 5 bases, the J end lost 5 bases, and 12 bases lay between the germline ends. Written as DNA, the CDR3 is TGTGCCAGCAGTCCCGGACTGGGCGAGACCCAGTACTTC. Its translation: CASSPGLGETQYF.

CDR3 in DNA: TGTGCCACCAGCAGAGCGGTGGCAGGGCGGGCGGAGACCCAGTACTTC. It translates to CATSRAVAGRAETQYF. The chain is built from TRBV15 and TRBJ2-5; the D call may be TRBD1 or TRBD2 (5 bases each). The CDR3 length is 16 residues. Trimming stripped 1 base from V and 5 bases from J, with 17 bases between. Germline CDR1 reads LNHNV; CDR2 reads YYDKDF (reference sequence).

This sequence joins TRBV11-2 and TRBJ1-4; 7 nucleotides align to TRBD1. CDR3 length: 14 amino acids. CDR1 and CDR2 from the germline V gene are SGHAT and FQNNGV. With 5 bases clipped from V and 8 bases from J, the junction kept 8 bases outside the gene matches. CDR3 loop: CASSTLQGWEKLFF. The CDR3 nucleotides read TGTGCCAGCAGCACCCTACAGGGGTGGGAAAAACTGTTTTTT.

The CDR3 coding sequence is TGTGCCAGCAGAGGGGAGAGCGCTAGAACCTTC. It is translated as CASRGESARTF. The V and J genes are TRBV25-1 and TRBJ1-2, with a weak D call TRBD1 (5 bases). Germline V gives CDR1 MGHDK, CDR2 SYGVNS. Trimming removed 6 bases from V and 14 bases from J, with 16 bases in between. The CDR3 is 11 residues long.